What follows are 11 T cell receptor beta chains derived from one specimen sequenced in a study of OX40 agonist ivuxolimab in advanced cancers. Using immunoSEQ multiplex PCR, the repertoire was profiled, and TCRdb retains in-frame clones only, with some absent. This sample has roughly 35,000 clones; about 88% occur once, and the top ten carry less than 5%. This specimen consisted of CD4+ or CD8+ T cells sorted from blood, obtained in a trial of the OX40 agonist ivuxolimab. All receptors come from an adult with an advanced solid tumor such as melanoma, head and neck, liver or kidney cancer.

This chain connects TRBV28 to TRBJ2-7, with unresolved D. Germline V gives CDR1 MDHEN, CDR2 SYDVKM. Trimming stripped 2 bases from V and 3 bases from J, with 8 bases between. The CDR3 is made up of 13 amino acids. CDR3 in DNA: TGTGCCAGCAGTTTAGGTCGGGTCTACGAGCAGTACTTC. This translates into CASSLGRVYEQYF. The entire variable domain, with the rest obtained from reference TRBV28 and TRBJ2-7, is as follows: DVKVTQSSRYLVKRTGEKVFLECVQDMDHENMFWYRQDPGLGLRLIYFSYDVKMKEKGDIPEGYSVSREKKERFSLILESASTNQTSMYLCASSLGRVYEQYFGPGTRLTVT.

The chain employs TRBV18 and TRBJ1-3, with TRBD1 matching 7 bases. The CDR3 has 16 amino acids. Germline CDR1 is KGHSH and CDR2 is LQKENI. The trim removed 4 bases at V and 4 bases at J, leaving 10 bases unmatched. CDR3 sequence (DNA): TGTGCCAGCTCACGCCTGACAGGGTTGGAGGGAAACACCATATATTTT. As protein: CASSRLTGLEGNTIYF.

This clone was found once. The chain couples TRBV21-1 to TRBJ2-2; whether TRBD1, the table's D call, matches the DNA was not checked. TRBV21-1 is recorded as a pseudogene. The length of the CDR3 is 19 residues. CDR3 in DNA: TGTGCCAGCAGCATTTTTATTCGGGACAGTCAGACGAACACCGGGGAGCTGTTTTTT. Amino acids: CASSIFIRDSQTNTGELFF.

The chain uses TRBV7-9 and TRBJ2-3; TRBD2 might be the D (5 bases). Germline V lookup: CDR1 SEHNR, CDR2 FQNEAQ (reference sequence). Trimming shortened V by 5 bases and J by 5 bases, and 17 bases separated the two germline ends. This CDR3 comprises 15 residues. CDR3 in DNA: TGTGCCAGCAGCCTTGAGGTCCCCGGAGGAGATACGCAGTATTTT. Its translation is CASSLEVPGGDTQYF.

J is TRBJ2-3 and V is TRBV18; D unclear. Germline CDR1 is KGHSH and CDR2 is LQKENI. Trimming stripped 3 bases from V and 2 bases from J, with 12 bases between. The CDR3 spans 15 residues. CDR3: CASSPRGAHTDTQYF. CDR3 DNA: TGTGCCAGCTCACCTCGTGGAGCGCACACAGATACGCAGTATTTT. Combining the CDR3 with reference TRBV18 and TRBJ2-3 gives the whole variable domain NAGVMQNPRHLVRRRGQEARLRCSPMKGHSHVYWYRQLPEEGLKFMVYLQKENIIDESGMPKERFSAEFPKEGPSILRIQQVVRGDSAAYFCASSPRGAHTDTQYFGPGTRLTVL.

The chain employs TRBV7-8 and TRBJ1-1, with D maybe TRBD1 (5 bases). V was shortened by 1 base and J by 6 bases, with 12 bases between the two germline ends. The CDR3 sequence is 14 residues long. The germline gives CDR1 SGHVS, CDR2 FQNEAQ. CDR3 bases: TGTGCCAGCAGCTTAGGCTTCGGGGCAGCTGAAGCTTTCTTT. Residues: CASSLGFGAAEAFF.

The CDR3 loop reads CASSEYPTSGGYGYTF. CDR3 sequence (DNA): TGTGCCAGCAGCGAGTACCCCACTAGTGGTGGGTATGGCTACACCTTC. The rearrangement links TRBV6-4 to TRBJ1-2; D remains unclear. The CDR3 consists of 16 residues. The ends were cut back, 6 bases at V and 5 bases at J, with 22 bases in the middle. Germline CDR1 is MRHNA and CDR2 is SNTAGT.

In this sample, this clone turned up once. V is TRBV11-1 and J is TRBJ2-7, with 8 bases fitting TRBD2. The CDR3 runs to 15 residues. The ends lost 1 base at V and 3 bases at J; junction bases unmatched: 5. Germline V gene sequence: CDR1 SGHAT, CDR2 FQDESV (reference sequence). Here the CDR3 reads CASSLDPAGVYEQYF. CDR3 DNA sequence: TGTGCCAGCAGCTTAGACCCAGCGGGGGTCTACGAGCAGTACTTC.

The chain carries TRBV7-2 and TRBJ2-5, with D perhaps TRBD1 or TRBD2 (5 bases each). The CDR3 runs to 14 residues. The germline V gene encodes CDR1 SGHTA and CDR2 FQGNSA. Between the trimmed V and J ends, which lost 5 bases and 1 base, there was a span of 11 bases. For the CDR3, the DNA is TGTGCCAGCAGCAAAGCCGGGGCCCAAGAGACCCAGTACTTC. Its translation: CASSKAGAQETQYF.

The CDR3 loop reads CASSPGTGHGTGVRNEQFF. The CDR3 DNA sequence: TGCGCCAGCAGCCCGGGGACAGGTCACGGGACGGGAGTGCGCAATGAGCAGTTCTTC. This chain uses TRBV5-1 with TRBJ2-1; TRBD1 matches 8 bases. The CDR3 is made up of 19 amino acids. Trimming removed 4 bases from V and 6 bases from J; junction bases left unmatched: 21. CDR1 is SGHRS, CDR2 YFSETQ, per germline.

The chain has TRBV5-1 and TRBJ2-3; perhaps D is TRBD1 or TRBD2 (7 bases each). V was cut by 0 bases and J by 5 bases, with 10 bases left in between. CDR3 length equals 14 residues. CDR1 SGHRS and CDR2 YFSETQ come from the germline V gene. The CDR3 sequence: CASSLARGGDTQYF. The CDR3 nucleotides are TGCGCCAGCAGCTTGGCCAGGGGGGGAGATACGCAGTATTTT.